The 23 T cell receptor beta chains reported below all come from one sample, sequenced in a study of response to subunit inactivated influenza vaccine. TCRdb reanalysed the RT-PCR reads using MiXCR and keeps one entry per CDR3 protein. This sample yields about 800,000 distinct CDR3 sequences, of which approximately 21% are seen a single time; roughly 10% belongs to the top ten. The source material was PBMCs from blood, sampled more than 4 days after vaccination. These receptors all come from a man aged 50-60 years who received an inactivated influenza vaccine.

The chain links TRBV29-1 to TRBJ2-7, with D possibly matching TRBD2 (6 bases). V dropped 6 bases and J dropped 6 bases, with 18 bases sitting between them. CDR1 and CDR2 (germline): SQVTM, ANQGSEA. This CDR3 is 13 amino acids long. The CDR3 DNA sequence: TGCAGCGTGGGGTTGGGGAGGAGAGGCGAGCAGTACTTC. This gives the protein CSVGLGRRGEQYF.

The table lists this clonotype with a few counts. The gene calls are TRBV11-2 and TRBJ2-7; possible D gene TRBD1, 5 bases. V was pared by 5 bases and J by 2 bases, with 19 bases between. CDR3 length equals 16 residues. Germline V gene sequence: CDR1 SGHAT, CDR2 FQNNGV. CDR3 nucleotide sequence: TGTGCCAGCAGCCAAGGGGTCGGCTCGAAAGCCTACGAGCAGTACTTC. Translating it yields CASSQGVGSKAYEQYF.

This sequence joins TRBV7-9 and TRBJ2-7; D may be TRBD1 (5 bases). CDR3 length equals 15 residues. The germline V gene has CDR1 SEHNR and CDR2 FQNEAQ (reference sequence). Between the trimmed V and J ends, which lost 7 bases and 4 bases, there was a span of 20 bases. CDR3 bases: TGTGCCAGCACCACGTCAGGCAGGGAACGTTACGAGCAGTACTTC. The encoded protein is CASTTSGRERYEQYF. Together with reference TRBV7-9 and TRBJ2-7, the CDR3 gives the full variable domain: DTGVSQNPRHKITKRGQNVTFRCDPISEHNRLYWYRQTLGQGPEFLTYFQNEAQLEKSRLLSDRFSAERPKGSFSTLEIQRTEQGDSAMYLCASTTSGRERYEQYFGPGTRLTVT.

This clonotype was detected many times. This chain's CDR3 is CASSYLRAGRIDNEQFF. CDR3 nucleotide sequence: TGTGCCAGCAGTTACCTACGCGCAGGGCGAATAGACAATGAGCAGTTCTTC. The chain links TRBV6-2 or TRBV6-3 to TRBJ2-1; TRBD1 might be the D (5 bases). The CDR3 is 17 amino acids. V was shortened by 2 bases and J by 5 bases, with 19 bases between the two germline ends. Per germline, CDR1 MNHEY and CDR2 SVGEGT.

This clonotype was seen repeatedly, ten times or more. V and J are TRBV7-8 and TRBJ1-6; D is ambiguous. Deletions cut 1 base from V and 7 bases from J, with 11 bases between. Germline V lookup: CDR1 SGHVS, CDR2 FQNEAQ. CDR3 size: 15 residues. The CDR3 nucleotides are TGTGCCAGCAGCTTAGTCGGCAGCCGGAATTCACCCCTCCACTTT. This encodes CASSLVGSRNSPLHF.

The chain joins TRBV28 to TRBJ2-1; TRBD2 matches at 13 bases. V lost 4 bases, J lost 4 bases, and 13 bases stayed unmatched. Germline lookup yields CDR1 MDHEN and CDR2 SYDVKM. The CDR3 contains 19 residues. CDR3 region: CASSSIKTSGGPNYNEQFF. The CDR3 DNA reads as TGTGCCAGCAGTTCCATCAAGACTAGCGGGGGGCCGAATTACAATGAGCAGTTCTTC. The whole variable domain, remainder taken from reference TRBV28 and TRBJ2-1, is DVKVTQSSRYLVKRTGEKVFLECVQDMDHENMFWYRQDPGLGLRLIYFSYDVKMKEKGDIPEGYSVSREKKERFSLILESASTNQTSMYLCASSSIKTSGGPNYNEQFFGPGTRLTVL.

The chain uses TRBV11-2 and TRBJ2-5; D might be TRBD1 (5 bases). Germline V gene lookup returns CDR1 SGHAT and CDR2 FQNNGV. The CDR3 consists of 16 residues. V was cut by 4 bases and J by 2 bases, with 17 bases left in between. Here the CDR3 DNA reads TGTGCCAGCAGCTCTAGGGCCGGCCAGGGTCAAGAGACCCAGTACTTC. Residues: CASSSRAGQGQETQYF.

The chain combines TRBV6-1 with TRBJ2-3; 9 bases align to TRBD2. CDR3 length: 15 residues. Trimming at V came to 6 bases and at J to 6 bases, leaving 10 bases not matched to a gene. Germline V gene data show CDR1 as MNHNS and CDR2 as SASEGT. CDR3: CASRQLAGRADTQYF. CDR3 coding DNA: TGTGCCAGCAGGCAACTAGCGGGTAGGGCGGATACGCAGTATTTT.

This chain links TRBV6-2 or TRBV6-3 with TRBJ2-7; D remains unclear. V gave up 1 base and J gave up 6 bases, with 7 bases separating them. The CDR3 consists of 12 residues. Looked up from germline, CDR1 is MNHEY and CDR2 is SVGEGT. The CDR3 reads CASSYLGPEQYF. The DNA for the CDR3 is TGTGCCAGCAGTTACTTGGGTCCCGAGCAGTACTTC.

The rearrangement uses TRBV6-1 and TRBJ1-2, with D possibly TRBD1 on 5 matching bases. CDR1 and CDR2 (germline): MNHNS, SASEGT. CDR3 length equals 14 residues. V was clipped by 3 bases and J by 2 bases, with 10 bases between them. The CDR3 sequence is CASSENQGNYGYTF. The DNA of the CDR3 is TGTGCCAGCAGTGAGAACCAGGGAAACTATGGCTACACCTTC.

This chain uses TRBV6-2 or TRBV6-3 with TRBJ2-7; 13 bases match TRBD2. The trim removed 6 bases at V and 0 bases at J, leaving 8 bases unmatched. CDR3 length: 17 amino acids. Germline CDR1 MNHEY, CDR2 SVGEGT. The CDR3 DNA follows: TGTGCCAGCAGGGGACTAGCGGGACTCGCTCTCTCCTACGAGCAGTACTTC. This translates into CASRGLAGLALSYEQYF.

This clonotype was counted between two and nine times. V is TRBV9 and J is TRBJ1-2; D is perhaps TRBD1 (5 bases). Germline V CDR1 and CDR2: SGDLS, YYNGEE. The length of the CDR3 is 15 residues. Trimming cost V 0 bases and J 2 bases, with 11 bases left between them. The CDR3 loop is CASSVAGGVNYGYTF. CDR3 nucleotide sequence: TGTGCCAGCAGCGTAGCCGGGGGGGTAAACTATGGCTACACCTTC.

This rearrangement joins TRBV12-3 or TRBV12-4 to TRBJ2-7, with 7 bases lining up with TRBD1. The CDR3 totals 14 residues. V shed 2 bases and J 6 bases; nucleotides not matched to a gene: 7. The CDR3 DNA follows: TGTGCCAGCAGTTTAAAGGGGGCATCGGGCGAGCAGTACTTC. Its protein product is CASSLKGASGEQYF.

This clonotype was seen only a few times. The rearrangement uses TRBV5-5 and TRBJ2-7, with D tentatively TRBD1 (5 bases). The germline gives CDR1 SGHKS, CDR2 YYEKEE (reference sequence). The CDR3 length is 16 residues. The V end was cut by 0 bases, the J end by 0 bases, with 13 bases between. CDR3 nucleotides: TGTGCCAGCAGCTTGGTCCTGACAGTTTCCTCCTACGAGCAGTACTTC. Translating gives CASSLVLTVSSYEQYF.

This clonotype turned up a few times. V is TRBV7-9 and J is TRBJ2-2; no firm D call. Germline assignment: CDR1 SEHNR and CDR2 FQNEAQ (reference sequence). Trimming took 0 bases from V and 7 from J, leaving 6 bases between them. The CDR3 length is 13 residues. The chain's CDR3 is CASSLAWYGELFF. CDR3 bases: TGTGCCAGCAGCTTAGCGTGGTACGGGGAGCTGTTTTTT. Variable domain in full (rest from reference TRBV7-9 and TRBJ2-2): DTGVSQNPRHKITKRGQNVTFRCDPISEHNRLYWYRQTLGQGPEFLTYFQNEAQLEKSRLLSDRFSAERPKGSFSTLEIQRTEQGDSAMYLCASSLAWYGELFFGEGSRLTVL.

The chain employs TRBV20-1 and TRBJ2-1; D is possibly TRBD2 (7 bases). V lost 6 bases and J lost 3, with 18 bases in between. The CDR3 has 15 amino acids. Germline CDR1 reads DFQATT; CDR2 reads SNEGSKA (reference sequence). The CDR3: CSARGAGDLYNEQFF. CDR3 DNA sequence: TGCAGTGCCCGGGGGGCGGGGGACCTCTACAATGAGCAGTTCTTC.

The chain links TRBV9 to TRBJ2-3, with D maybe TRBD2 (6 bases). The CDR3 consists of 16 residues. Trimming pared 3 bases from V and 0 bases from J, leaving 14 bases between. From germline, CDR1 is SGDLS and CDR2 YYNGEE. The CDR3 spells CASSGGASDSTDTQYF. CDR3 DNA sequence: TGTGCCAGCAGCGGTGGGGCTAGCGATAGCACAGATACGCAGTATTTT.

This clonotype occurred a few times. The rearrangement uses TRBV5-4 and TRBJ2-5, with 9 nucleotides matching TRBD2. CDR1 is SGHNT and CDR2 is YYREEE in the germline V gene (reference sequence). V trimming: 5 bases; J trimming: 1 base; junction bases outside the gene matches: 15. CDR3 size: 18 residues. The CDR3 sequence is CASRRSSQRGAIQETQYF. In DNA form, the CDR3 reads TGTGCCAGCAGGCGTTCATCACAGCGGGGGGCGATCCAAGAGACCCAGTACTTC.

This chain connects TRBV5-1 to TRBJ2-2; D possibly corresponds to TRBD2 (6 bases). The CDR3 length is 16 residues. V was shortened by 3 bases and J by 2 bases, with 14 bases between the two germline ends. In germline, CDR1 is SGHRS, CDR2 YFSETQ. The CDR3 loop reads CASSSTGTVNTGELFF. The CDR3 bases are TGCGCCAGCAGCTCGACCGGGACTGTCAACACCGGGGAGCTGTTTTTT. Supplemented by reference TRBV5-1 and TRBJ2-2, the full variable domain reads KAGVTQTPRYLIKTRGQQVTLSCSPISGHRSVSWYQQTPGQGLQFLFEYFSETQRNKGNFPGRFSGRQFSNSRSEMNVSTLELGDSALYLCASSSTGTVNTGELFFGEGSRLTVL.

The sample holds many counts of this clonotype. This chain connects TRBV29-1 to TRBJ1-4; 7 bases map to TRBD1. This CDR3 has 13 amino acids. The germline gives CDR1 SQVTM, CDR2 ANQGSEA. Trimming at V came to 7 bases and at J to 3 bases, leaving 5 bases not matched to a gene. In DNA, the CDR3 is TGCAGCGCCGAGGGGGCCTCTAATGAAAAACTGTTTTTT. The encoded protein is CSAEGASNEKLFF.

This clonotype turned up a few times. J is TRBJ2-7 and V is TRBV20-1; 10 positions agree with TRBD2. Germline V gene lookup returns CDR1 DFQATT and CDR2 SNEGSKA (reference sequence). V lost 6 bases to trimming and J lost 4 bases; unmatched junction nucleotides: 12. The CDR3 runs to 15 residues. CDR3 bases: TGCAGTGCCCAGCGGAGCGGGGGGGCATTTTACGAGCAGTACTTC. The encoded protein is CSAQRSGGAFYEQYF.

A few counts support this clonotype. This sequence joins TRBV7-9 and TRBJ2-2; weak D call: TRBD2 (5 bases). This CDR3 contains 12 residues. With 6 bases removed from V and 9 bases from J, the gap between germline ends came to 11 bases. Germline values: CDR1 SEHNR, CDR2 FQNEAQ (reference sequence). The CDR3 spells CASRPATRELFF. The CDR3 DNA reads TGTGCCAGCAGACCCGCGACTAGGGAGCTGTTTTTT. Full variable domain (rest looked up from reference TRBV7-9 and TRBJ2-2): DTGVSQNPRHKITKRGQNVTFRCDPISEHNRLYWYRQTLGQGPEFLTYFQNEAQLEKSRLLSDRFSAERPKGSFSTLEIQRTEQGDSAMYLCASRPATRELFFGEGSRLTVL.

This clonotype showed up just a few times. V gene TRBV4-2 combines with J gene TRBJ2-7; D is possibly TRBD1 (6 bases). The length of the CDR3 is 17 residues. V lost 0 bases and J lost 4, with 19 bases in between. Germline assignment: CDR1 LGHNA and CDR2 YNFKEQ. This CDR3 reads CASSQDKVSTGRYEQYF. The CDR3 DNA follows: TGTGCCAGCAGCCAAGACAAAGTATCGACAGGAAGATACGAGCAGTACTTC.